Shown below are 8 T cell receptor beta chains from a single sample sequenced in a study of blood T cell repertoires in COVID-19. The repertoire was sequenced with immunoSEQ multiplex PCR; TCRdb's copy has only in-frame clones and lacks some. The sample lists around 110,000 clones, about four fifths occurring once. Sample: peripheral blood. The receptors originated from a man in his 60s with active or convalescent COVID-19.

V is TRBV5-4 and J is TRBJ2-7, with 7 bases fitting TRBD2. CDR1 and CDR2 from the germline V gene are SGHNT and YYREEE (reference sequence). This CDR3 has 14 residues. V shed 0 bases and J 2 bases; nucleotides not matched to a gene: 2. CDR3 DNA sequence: TGTGCCAGCAGCTTGGCTAGCGGTACCTACGAGCAGTACTTC. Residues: CASSLASGTYEQYF.

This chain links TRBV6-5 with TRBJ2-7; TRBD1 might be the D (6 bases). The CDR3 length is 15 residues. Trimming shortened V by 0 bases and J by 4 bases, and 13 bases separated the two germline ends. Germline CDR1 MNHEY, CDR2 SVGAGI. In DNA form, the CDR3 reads TGTGCCAGCAGTTACTCATCTCTGACAGGATACGAGCAGTACTTC. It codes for CASSYSSLTGYEQYF.

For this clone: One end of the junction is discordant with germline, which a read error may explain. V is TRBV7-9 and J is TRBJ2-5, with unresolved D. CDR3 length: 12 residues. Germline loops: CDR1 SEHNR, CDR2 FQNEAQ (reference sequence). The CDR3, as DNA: TGTGCCAGCAGCCCCCCTCCGGAGAGCCAGTACTTC. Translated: CASSPPPESQYF.

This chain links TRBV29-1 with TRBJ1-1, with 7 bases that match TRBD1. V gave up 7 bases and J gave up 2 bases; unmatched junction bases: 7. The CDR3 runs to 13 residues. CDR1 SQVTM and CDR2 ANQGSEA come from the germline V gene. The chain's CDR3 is CSASDRANTEAFF. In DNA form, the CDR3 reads TGCAGCGCATCAGACAGGGCCAACACTGAAGCTTTCTTT.

The CDR3 sequence: CASSLSGQAYGYTF. The CDR3 DNA reads TGTGCCAGCAGTCTAAGTGGACAGGCCTATGGCTACACCTTC. V usage is TRBV27 and J usage is TRBJ1-2; 7 positions match TRBD1. Germline V CDR1 and CDR2: MNHEY, SMNVEV (reference sequence). There are 14 residues in the CDR3. V lost 5 bases, J lost 4 bases, and 7 bases stayed unmatched.

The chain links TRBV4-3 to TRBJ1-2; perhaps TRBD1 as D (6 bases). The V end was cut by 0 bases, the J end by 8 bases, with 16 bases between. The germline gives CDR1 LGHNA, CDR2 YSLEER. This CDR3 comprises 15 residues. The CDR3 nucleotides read TGCGCCAGCAGCCAAGATACGGGACCAGGGGTAGGCTACACCTTC. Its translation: CASSQDTGPGVGYTF.

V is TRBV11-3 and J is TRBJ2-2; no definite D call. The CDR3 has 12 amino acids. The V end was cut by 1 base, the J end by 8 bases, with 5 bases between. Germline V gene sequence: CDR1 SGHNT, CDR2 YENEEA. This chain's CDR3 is CASSLAEGELFF. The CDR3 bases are TGTGCCAGCAGCTTAGCGGAGGGGGAGCTGTTTTTT.

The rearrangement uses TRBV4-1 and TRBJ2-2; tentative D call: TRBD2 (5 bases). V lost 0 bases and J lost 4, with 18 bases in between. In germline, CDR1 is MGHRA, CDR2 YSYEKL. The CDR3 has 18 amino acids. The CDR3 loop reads CASSQDPPTRIFTGELFF. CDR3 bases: TGCGCCAGCAGCCAAGACCCGCCTACTAGGATCTTCACCGGGGAGCTGTTTTTT.